The clone carrying this T cell receptor beta chain was picked up one time. As yet, its antigen is unknown. Samples were sequenced at Survey level, maximum 500,000 reads. Measured with immunoSEQ multiplex PCR; TCRdb has only the in-frame clones, and not every one. The sample lists 65,000 or so clones; around 85% were seen once. The CDR3 length is 14 residues. CDR1 and CDR2 (germline): SGHDT, YYEEEE. Trimming took 8 bases from V and 4 from J, leaving 16 bases between them. This entry is derived from a study of pediatric ulcerative colitis. Study-level findings and limits: Blood-rectal clonal overlap within each person was significantly higher in ulcerative colitis patients than controls.

V usage is TRBV5-6 and J usage is TRBJ2-1; D unclear. The receptor's source is a boy between 5 and 17 years old with severe ulcerative colitis. The sample was blood. CDR3 sequence: CASVAMWEYNEQFF. The CDR3 region has the DNA TGTGCCAGTGTTGCCATGTGGGAATACAATGAGCAGTTCTTC.